This is a list of T cell receptor beta chains from one sample in a study of OX40 agonist ivuxolimab in advanced cancers. Produced via immunoSEQ multiplex PCR; TCRdb's table is partial and in-frame only. This sample yields more than 95,000 clones, of which 90% to 95% are seen a single time; 0.25% to 0.35% belongs to the top ten. Material: CD4+ or CD8+ T cells sorted from blood, obtained in a trial of the OX40 agonist ivuxolimab. Receptors originate from an adult with an advanced solid tumor such as melanoma, head and neck, liver or kidney cancer. Each CDR3 is given with its conserved first and last residue.

j_call v_call cdr3_length cdr3_aa
TRBJ2-1 TRBV27 18 CASSLAGGLAGTYNEQFF
TRBJ2-7 TRBV5-3 14 CASSLAVQVYEQYF
TRBJ2-3 TRBV18 13 CASSPNKGDTQYF
TRBJ1-1 TRBV10-3 15 CAISEQQGLNTEAFF
TRBJ2-3 TRBV7-2 15 CASSLNSGSVYTQYF
TRBJ2-5 TRBV6-1 11 CASSEEETQYF
TRBJ1-2 TRBV20-1 10 CSATDYGYTF
TRBJ2-1 TRBV9 15 CASSVDPGTPNEQFF
TRBJ2-4 TRBV28 16 CASSSPGGLAKNIQYF
TRBJ2-3 TRBV7-2 16 CASSPLAGSSTDTQYF
TRBJ2-5 TRBV7-9 15 CASTFLEVVTETQYF
TRBJ1-2 TRBV2 12 CASRADNYGYTF
TRBJ2-7 TRBV4-2 15 CASSPLGGGPYEQYF
TRBJ2-2 TRBV19 17 CASIQGAGGSNTGELFF
TRBJ1-1 TRBV7-2 15 CASSFGGSMNTEAFF
TRBJ2-5 TRBV7-2 17 CASSRGLAGNYQETQYF
TRBJ2-3 TRBV7-2 16 CASSLQAGVGTDTQYF
TRBJ1-5 TRBV6-6 13 CASSYRSNQPQHF
TRBJ2-1 TRBV9 20 CASSPTGTGDSESLYNEQFF
TRBJ2-1 TRBV28 15 CASTLTSLIRNEQFF
TRBJ1-1 TRBV19 14 CASTSSTMNTEAFF
TRBJ1-1 TRBV7-8 17 CASSLSRVVGGNTEAFF
TRBJ1-1 TRBV11-2 15 CASSRGDRVYTEAFF
TRBJ2-7 TRBV21-1 16 CASSKFPDRASYEQYF
TRBJ2-3 TRBV28 19 CASSLFGLAQMTSTDTQYF
TRBJ2-5 TRBV5-8 14 CASRSGFRGETQYF
TRBJ1-5 TRBV15 15 CATSSKQGSHQPQHF
TRBJ2-1 TRBV11-2 16 CASSLDLGTSGSGQFF
TRBJ2-3 TRBV7-3 15 CASSQTGLSTDTQYF
TRBJ2-7 TRBV11-1 15 CASSLTSGRSYEQYF
TRBJ2-6 TRBV10-3 13 CAIRESPFYVLTF
TRBJ2-7 TRBV11-2 13 CASSLVQGYEQYF
TRBJ1-2 TRBV29-1 14 CSVDRLGQANGYTF
TRBJ1-2 TRBV12-2 16 CASRLEPRLTNYGYTF
TRBJ2-7 TRBV7-9 12 CASSISSYEQYF
TRBJ2-7 TRBV28 13 CASRVGASYEQYF
TRBJ2-4 TRBV7-2 15 CASSLRATGLNIQYF
TRBJ2-2 TRBV19 11 CASRLSGELFF
TRBJ2-7 TRBV18 13 CASYMTGSYEQYF
TRBJ2-7 TRBV18 14 CASSLGTNTYEQYF
TRBJ1-1 TRBV25-1 14 CASSEIRADTEAFF
TRBJ2-7 TRBV6-6 15 CATHPKRDNMAEQYF
TRBJ2-1 TRBV18 15 CASSPGQVSYNEQFF
TRBJ2-4 TRBV28 13 CASNLPQENIQYF